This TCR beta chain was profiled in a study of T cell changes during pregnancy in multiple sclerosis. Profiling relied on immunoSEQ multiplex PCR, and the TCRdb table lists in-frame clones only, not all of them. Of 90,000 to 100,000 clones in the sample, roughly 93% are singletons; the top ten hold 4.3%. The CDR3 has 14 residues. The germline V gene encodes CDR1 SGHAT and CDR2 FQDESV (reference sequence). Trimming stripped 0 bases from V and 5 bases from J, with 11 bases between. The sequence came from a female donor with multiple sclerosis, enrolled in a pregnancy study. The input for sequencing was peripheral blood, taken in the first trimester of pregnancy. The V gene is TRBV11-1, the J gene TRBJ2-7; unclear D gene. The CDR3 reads CASSLAGPLDEQYF. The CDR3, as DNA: TGTGCCAGCAGCTTAGCGGGCCCTCTTGACGAGCAGTACTTC.